This TCR beta chain was obtained from a study of T-cell reconstitution after alpha-beta-depleted transplantation in children (dated by TCRdb to the mid-2010s). For the study in its entirety: The study quantitatively tracked T-cell immune reconstitution after TCRalphabeta/CD19-depleted allogeneic hematopoietic cell transplantation in children using TCR repertoire profiling.

Taken with the paper, the label for treatment or condition translates to: allogeneic hematopoietic cell transplantation with graft depleted of TCRalphabeta T cells and CD19 B cells. Transplant recipients were children who received TCRalphabeta/CD19-depleted allogeneic hematopoietic cell grafts. V is trimmed back by 7 bases and J by 0 bases, and the junction contains 5 bases that no gene match accounts for. From the germline V gene, CDR1 is SQVTM and CDR2 is ANQGSEA. The CDR3 runs 14 amino acids, cysteine and phenylalanine included. Only the CDR3 region is kept as DNA, spanning 42 bases read in frame from base 1. Receptor amplification or capture employed PCR. Sequenced on an Illumina HiSeq 2500. TCR libraries were prepared with molecular barcoding, using unique molecular identifiers to normalize TCRbeta repertoire quantification. Starting from the raw public reads, TCRdb applied fastp trimming at Q25, assembled clones with MiXCR and retained in-frame beta chains. Rows matching on CDR3 protein sequence are summarized as one entry with the most common DNA and genes. The sample table holds around 180,000 distinct CDR3 sequences, of which roughly 10% were seen once. The ten top clones hold roughly an eighth of the sample.

The paper's findings and limits, for the study overall: In some patients, the high TCRbeta diversity seen at day 60 was put down to recipient T cells and intrathymic progenitors that had survived conditioning. Apparently early alphabetaT-cell count recovery about two months after transplant reportedly relied on only several hundred rapidly expanded clones derived from non-depleted graft cells. Hyperexpanded clone frequencies declined over subsequent months; after one year, T-cell counts and TCRbeta diversity were mostly attributed to newly produced T cells.

Many counts were recorded for this clonotype. This clone's antigen is unknown. Base-call qualities are not available, and no considerably larger clone is one nucleotide away. The receptor comes from a boy younger than 10 with acute myeloid leukemia, due to receive a stem cell transplant. Here the sequenced sample was PBMCs, taken before TCRalphabeta/CD19-depleted stem cell transplant. The chain couples TRBV29-1 to TRBJ2-3, and TRBD2 matches 9 of the central bases. The CDR3 amino acid sequence is: CSADSGGSTDTQYF. The DNA sequence is TGCAGCGCCGATAGCGGGGGTAGCACAGATACGCAGTATTTT.